This TCR beta chain is drawn from a study of blood T cells in healthy people across ages. About the research overall: For every two T cells, template switching captured about one barcoded beta molecule. Notes on the study in general: In long-lived donors, naive CD4+ cell counts and diversity exceeded those of aged donors.

The V end lost 5 bases, the J end lost 10 bases, and 21 bases lay between the germline ends. Germline V gene data show CDR1 as DFQATT and CDR2 as SNEGSKA (reference sequence). The CDR3 length is 14 residues. Turning to this clonotype: Its antigen is still unknown.

A sample-barcoded 5' primer and a J-beta primer mix were used in a second PCR of roughly 7 to 11 cycles. MiXCR, run by TCRdb on the 5' RACE reads, gives a single entry per CDR3 protein. The profile shows some 790,000 distinct CDR3 sequences, less than 35% of them singletons. Input material: blood. J is TRBJ2-1 and V is TRBV20-1, with D tentatively TRBD1 or TRBD2 (7 bases each). The receptor was derived from a woman of 80 years or more in good health. The CDR3 is CSAFQEGGGGEQFF. Written as DNA, the CDR3 is TGCAGTGCTTTTCAGGAGGGAGGGGGCGGGGAGCAGTTCTTC.